This entry is about one TCR beta chain. The CDR3 is made up of 16 amino acids. J was trimmed by 8 bases and V by 0 bases; bases with no gene match: 7. Germline V CDR1 and CDR2: LGHNA, YNFKEQ. The sample comes from a study of shared clonotypes between healthy human individuals. TCRdb's table, derived via immunoSEQ multiplex PCR, lists solely in-frame clones and lacks some. The table shows around 1.1 million clones, with more than 75% occurring only once. The receptor's source is a man between 18 and 35 years old in good health. Some clones in this sample may be carry-over from other donors' samples. The V and J genes are TRBV4-2 and TRBJ2-4; 10 bases agree with TRBD2. Specimen: memory CD4+ T cells from PBMCs. Subset in this sample: CD45RA-negative fraction. CDR3 protein: CASSQEIEREGDIQYF. For the CDR3, the DNA is TGTGCCAGCAGCCAAGAGATCGAGCGGGAGGGAGACATTCAGTACTTC.